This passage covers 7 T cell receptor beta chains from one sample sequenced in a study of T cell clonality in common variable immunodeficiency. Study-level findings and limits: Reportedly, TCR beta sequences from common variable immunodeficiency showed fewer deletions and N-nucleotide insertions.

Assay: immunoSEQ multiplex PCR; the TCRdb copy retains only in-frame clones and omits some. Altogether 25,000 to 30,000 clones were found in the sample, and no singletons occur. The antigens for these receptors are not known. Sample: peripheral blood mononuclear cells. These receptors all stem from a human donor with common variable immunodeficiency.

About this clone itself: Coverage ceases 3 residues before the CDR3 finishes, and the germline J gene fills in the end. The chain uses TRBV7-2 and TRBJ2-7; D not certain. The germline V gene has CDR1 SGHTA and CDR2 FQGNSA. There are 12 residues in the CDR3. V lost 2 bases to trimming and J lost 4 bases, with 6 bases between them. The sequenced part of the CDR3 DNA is TGTGCCAGCAGCTTAAAAGGTTACGAG. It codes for CASSLKGYE. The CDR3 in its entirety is CASSLKGYEQYF.

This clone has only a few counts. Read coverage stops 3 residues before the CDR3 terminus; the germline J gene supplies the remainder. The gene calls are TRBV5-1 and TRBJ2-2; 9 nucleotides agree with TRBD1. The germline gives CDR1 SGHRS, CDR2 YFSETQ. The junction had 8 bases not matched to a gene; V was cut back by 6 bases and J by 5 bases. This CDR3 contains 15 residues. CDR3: CASTLTGGGTGELFF. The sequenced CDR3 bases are TGCGCCAGCACCCTCACAGGGGGCGGGACCGGGGAG.

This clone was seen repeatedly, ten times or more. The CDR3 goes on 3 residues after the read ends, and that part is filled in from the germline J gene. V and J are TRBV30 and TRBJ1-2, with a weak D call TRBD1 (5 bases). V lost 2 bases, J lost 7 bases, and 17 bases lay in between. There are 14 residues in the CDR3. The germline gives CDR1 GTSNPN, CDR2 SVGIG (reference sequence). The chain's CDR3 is CAWSLGTLWGGYTF. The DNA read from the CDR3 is TGTGCCTGGAGTCTAGGGACTCTCTGGGGTGGC. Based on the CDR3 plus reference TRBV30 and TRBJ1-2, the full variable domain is SQTIHQWPATLVQPVGSPLSLECTVEGTSNPNLYWYRQAAGRGLQLLFYSVGIGQISSEVPQNLSASRPQDRQFILSSKKLLLSDSGFYLCAWSLGTLWGGYTFGSGTRLTVV.

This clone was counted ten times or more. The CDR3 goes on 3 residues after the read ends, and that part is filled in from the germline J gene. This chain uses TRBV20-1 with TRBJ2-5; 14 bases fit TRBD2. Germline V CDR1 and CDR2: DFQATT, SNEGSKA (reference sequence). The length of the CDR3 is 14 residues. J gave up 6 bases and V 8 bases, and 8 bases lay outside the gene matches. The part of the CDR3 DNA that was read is TGCAGTTCCCGGACTAGCGGGGGGTCCCAGACC. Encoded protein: CSSRTSGGSQT. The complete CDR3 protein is CSSRTSGGSQTQYF.

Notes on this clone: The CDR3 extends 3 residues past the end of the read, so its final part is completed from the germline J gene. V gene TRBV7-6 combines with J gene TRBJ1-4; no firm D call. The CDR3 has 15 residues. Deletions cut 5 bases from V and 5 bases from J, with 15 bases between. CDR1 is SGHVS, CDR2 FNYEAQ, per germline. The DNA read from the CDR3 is TGTGCCAGCAGCCCCGGTGCAGGCGAGAATGAAAAA. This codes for CASSPGAGENEK. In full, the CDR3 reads CASSPGAGENEKLFF.

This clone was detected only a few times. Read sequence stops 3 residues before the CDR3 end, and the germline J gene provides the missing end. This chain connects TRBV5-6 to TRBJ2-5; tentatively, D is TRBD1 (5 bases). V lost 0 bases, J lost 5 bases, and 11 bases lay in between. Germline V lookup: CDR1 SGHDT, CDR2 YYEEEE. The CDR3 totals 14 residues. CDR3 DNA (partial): TGTGCCAGCAGCTTGGCGGCAGGGCTGGAGACC. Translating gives CASSLAAGLET. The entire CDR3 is CASSLAAGLETQYF.

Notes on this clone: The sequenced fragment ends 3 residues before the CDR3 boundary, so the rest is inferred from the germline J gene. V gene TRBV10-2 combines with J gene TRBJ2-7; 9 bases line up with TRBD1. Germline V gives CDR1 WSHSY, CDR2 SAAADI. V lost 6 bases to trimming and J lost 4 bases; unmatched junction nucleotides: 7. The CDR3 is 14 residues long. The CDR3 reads CASRAGTGFYEQYF. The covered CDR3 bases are TGCGCCAGCAGAGCCGGGACAGGGTTTTACGAG.